These T cell receptor beta chains were read from a single sample in a study of shared clonotypes between healthy human individuals. TCRdb's copy holds only in-frame clones and misses some; the assay was immunoSEQ multiplex PCR. In the table there are 2 million to 2.5 million clones, approximately 95% of which are singletons. The sample was naive CD4+ T cells sorted from blood. The receptors stem from a man between 18 and 29 years old in good health. CDR3s include the opening cysteine and the closing phenylalanine or tryptophan. The D gene is left open where the match is weak. The size field is filled for only some rows; it gives once, few, many or a size class.

>13|TRBV6-6|TRBJ2-5|-|TRBD2
TGTGCCAGCAGTCCCGGGGGGAAAGAGACCCAGTACTTC
CASSPGGKETQYF
>14|TRBV6-1|TRBJ1-1|-|-
TGTGCCAGCAGTGAACAGCCTCTGAACACTGAAGCTTTCTTT
CASSEQPLNTEAFF
>14|TRBV7-9|TRBJ1-4|once|TRBD1
TGTGCCAGCAGCCTAGGACAGGGGAGTGAAAAACTGTTTTTT
CASSLGQGSEKLFF
>16|TRBV7-7|TRBJ2-1|-|TRBD2
TGTGCTAGCAGCCCAGTTGCGACTAGCGGAAACAATGAGCAGTTCTTC
CASSPVATSGNNEQFF
>15|TRBV2|TRBJ2-7|once|TRBD2
TGTGCCAGCAGGGTCGCGTCGACTAGCCCCCACGAGCAGTACTTC
CASRVASTSPHEQYF
>15|TRBV6-5|TRBJ1-4|-|TRBD1
TGTGCCAGCAGTTACCTGACAGGGAGTAATGAAAAACTGTTTTTT
CASSYLTGSNEKLFF
>13|TRBV11-3|TRBJ1-1|-|TRBD1
TGTGCCAGCAGTGCAGGGGGCGGCACTGAAGCTTTCTTT
CASSAGGGTEAFF
>14|TRBV6-5|TRBJ1-2|-|-
TGTGCCAGCAGCCCCTCGGGGAGGGACTATGGCTACACCTTC
CASSPSGRDYGYTF
>13|TRBV28|TRBJ2-1|-|-
TGTGCCAGCAGCCGCCCCGGGGTCAATGAGCAGTTCTTC
CASSRPGVNEQFF
>13|TRBV6-5|TRBJ1-6|-|-
TGTGCCAGCACCGAGGTCATCGATTCACCCCTCCACTTT
CASTEVIDSPLHF
>15|TRBV7-9|TRBJ2-2|-|-
TGTGCCAGCAGCTGGGGGGCTGCCTTGGCCGGGGAGCTGTTTTTT
CASSWGAALAGELFF
>14|TRBV6-5|TRBJ1-2|-|TRBD1
TGTGCCAGCCGCCAAACAGGGGGCGAGAATGGCTACACCTTC
CASRQTGGENGYTF
>17|TRBV7-2|TRBJ2-2|-|-
TGTGCCAGCAGCCCCAGCGCTGGCGGGTTCAACACCGGGGAGCTGTTTTTT
CASSPSAGGFNTGELFF
>14|TRBV19|TRBJ1-1|-|-
TGTGCCAGTAGTATTACCCGTGGCAACACTGAAGCTTTCTTT
CASSITRGNTEAFF
>15|TRBV7-2|TRBJ2-1|-|-
TGTGCCAGCAGCCCGGGGGAGTCAGGCTACAATGAGCAGTTCTTC
CASSPGESGYNEQFF
>15|TRBV28|TRBJ1-2|-|-
TGTGCCAGCAGTTTAATGGGATCTGCAGGGTATGGCTACACCTTC
CASSLMGSAGYGYTF
>15|TRBV11-2|TRBJ1-4|-|TRBD1
TGTGCCAGCAGCTCCCCGACAGGGAGGGGTGAAAAACTGTTTTTT
CASSSPTGRGEKLFF
>15|TRBV27|TRBJ1-1|-|-
TGTGCCAGCAGTTTATCGAACAGGGTAAGGACTGAAGCTTTCTTT
CASSLSNRVRTEAFF
>15|TRBV30|TRBJ2-6|-|-
TGTGCCTGGAGCACAGGGATCTCTGGGGCCAACGTCCTGACTTTC
CAWSTGISGANVLTF
>14|TRBV19|TRBJ2-5|-|TRBD1
TGTGCCAGTATGGGACAGGAGGTTGTGGCGACCCAGTACTTC
CASMGQEVVATQYF
>14|TRBV6-6|TRBJ2-3|-|TRBD1
TGTGCCAGCAGGCAGGGGGCGCAAATAGATACGCAGTATTTT
CASRQGAQIDTQYF
>14|TRBV25-1|TRBJ1-4|-|-
TGTGCCAGCAGTGAATCTCAGGGCTCGGGAAAACTGTTTTTT
CASSESQGSGKLFF
>14|TRBV2|TRBJ2-2|-|TRBD1
TGTGCCAGCAGGGGACAGGGGAGCACCGGGGAGCTGTTTTTT
CASRGQGSTGELFF
>16|TRBV5-1|TRBJ2-7|-|-
TGCGCCAGCAGCTTGGACTTTGGGACGCTGCCCTACGAGCAGTACTTC
CASSLDFGTLPYEQYF
>17|TRBV18|TRBJ1-5|-|TRBD1
TGTGCCAGCTCACCACAAGGAGGGGGCGAAAGCAATCAGCCCCAGCATTTT
CASSPQGGGESNQPQHF
>16|TRBV7-8|TRBJ1-3|once|-
TGTGCCAGCAGCTTAGGGTCAGCCATGGGTGGAAACACCATATATTTT
CASSLGSAMGGNTIYF
>16|TRBV5-1|TRBJ2-3|-|-
TGCGCCAGCAGTTACGACAGAGGAGGGCGGACAGATACGCAGTATTTT
CASSYDRGGRTDTQYF
>15|TRBV10-3|TRBJ2-1|-|TRBD1
TGTGCCATCAGTCCGGCCTGGGACAGGGGAGATGAGCAGTTCTTC
CAISPAWDRGDEQFF
>12|TRBV9|TRBJ2-5|-|-
TGTGCCAGCAGCAAAAATCCAGAGACCCAGTACTTC
CASSKNPETQYF
>13|TRBV14|TRBJ2-2|-|-
TGTGCCAGCAGGCTTACTGACGGGGTGCAGCTGTTTTTT
CASRLTDGVQLFF
>16|TRBV7-9|TRBJ2-3|-|-
TGTGCCAGCAGCCGAGCCCACGGGGCTGGCACAGATACGCAGTATTTT
CASSRAHGAGTDTQYF
>16|TRBV6-6|TRBJ1-6|once|TRBD1
TGTGCCAGCAGTCCGGGGACAGGGGGGTATAATTCACCCCTCCACTTT
CASSPGTGGYNSPLHF
>13|TRBV6-1|TRBJ1-1|once|-
TGTGCCAGCAGTGATGAGGGGAACACTGAAGCTTTCTTT
CASSDEGNTEAFF
>13|TRBV6-6|TRBJ1-5|-|-
TGTGCCAGCAGTCCCTACCCCGATCAGCCCCAGCATTTT
CASSPYPDQPQHF
>15|TRBV6-5|TRBJ2-2|-|TRBD1
TGTGCCAGCAGTTCCATCGACAGGGGGACCGGGGAGCTGTTTTTT
CASSSIDRGTGELFF
>12|TRBV27|TRBJ2-7|-|-
TGTGCCAGCAGTTCACGGGCGGGGGAGCAGTACTTC
CASSSRAGEQYF
>16|TRBV23-1|TRBJ1-6|-|-
TGCGCCAGCTCCTGCCGGGTGAGCTCCTATAATTCACCCCTCCACTTT
CASSCRVSSYNSPLHF
>15|TRBV7-9|TRBJ2-1|once|-
TGTGCCAGCAGCCTACACCATAGCTCCTACAATGAGCAGTTCTTC
CASSLHHSSYNEQFF
>16|TRBV5-8|TRBJ1-1|-|-
TGTGCCAGCAGCTTGAATGTTAAGCGCCGGGTTACTGAAGCTTTCTTT
CASSLNVKRRVTEAFF
>16|TRBV5-1|TRBJ1-6|-|-
TGCGCCAGCAGCCCCGGACAGAGCTCCTATAATTCACCCCTCCACTTT
CASSPGQSSYNSPLHF
>16|TRBV5-1|TRBJ1-2|-|-
TGCGCCAGCAGCGGTGACATATTTTATGTCCCCGATGGCTACACCTTC
CASSGDIFYVPDGYTF
>16|TRBV4-1|TRBJ2-7|-|TRBD1
TGCGCCAGCAGTCGATCGACAGGGGGCGCAGTATACGAGCAGTACTTC
CASSRSTGGAVYEQYF
>15|TRBV28|TRBJ1-4|-|TRBD1
TGTGCCAGCAGTCGAGACAGGGTAGGGGAGAAAAAACTGTTTTTT
CASSRDRVGEKKLFF